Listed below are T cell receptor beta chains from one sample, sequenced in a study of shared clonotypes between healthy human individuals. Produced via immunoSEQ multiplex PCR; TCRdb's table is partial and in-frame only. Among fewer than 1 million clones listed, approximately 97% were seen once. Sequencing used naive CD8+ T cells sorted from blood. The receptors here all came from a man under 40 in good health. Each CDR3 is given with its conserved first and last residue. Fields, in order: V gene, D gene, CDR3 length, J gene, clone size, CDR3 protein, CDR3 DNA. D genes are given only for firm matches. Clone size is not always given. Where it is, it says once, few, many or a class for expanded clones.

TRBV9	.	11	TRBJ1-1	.	CATRGAGEAFF	TGTGCCACTCGGGGTGCGGGTGAAGCTTTCTTT
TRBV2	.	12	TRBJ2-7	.	CASSGRIYEQYF	TGTGCCAGCAGTGGCCGGATTTACGAGCAGTACTTC
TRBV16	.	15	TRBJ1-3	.	CASSQPDRSGNTIYF	TGTGCCAGCAGCCAGCCCGACAGATCTGGAAACACCATATATTTT
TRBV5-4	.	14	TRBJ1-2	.	CASSYLDSYYGYTF	TGTGCCAGCAGCTACCTAGACAGTTACTATGGCTACACCTTC
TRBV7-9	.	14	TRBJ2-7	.	CASSFSGTSYEQYF	TGTGCCAGCAGCTTCTCCGGGACGTCCTACGAGCAGTACTTC
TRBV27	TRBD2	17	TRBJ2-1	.	CASSLATLAGGRDEQFF	TGTGCCAGCAGTTTGGCGACACTAGCGGGAGGGAGGGATGAGCAGTTCTTC
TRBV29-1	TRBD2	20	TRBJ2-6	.	CSVPTPPTSGSTFGANVLTF	TGCAGCGTACCCACCCCCCCTACTAGCGGGAGTACTTTTGGGGCCAACGTCCTGACTTTC
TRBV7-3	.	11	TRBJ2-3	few	CASSFRDTQYF	TGTGCCAGCAGCTTTAGGGATACGCAGTATTTT
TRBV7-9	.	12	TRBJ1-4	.	CASSLEGEKLFF	TGTGCCAGCAGCTTAGAAGGGGAAAAACTGTTTTTT
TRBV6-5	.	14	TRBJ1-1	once	CASSPGHTSPEAFF	TGTGCCAGCAGCCCGGGACATACTTCCCCTGAAGCTTTCTTT
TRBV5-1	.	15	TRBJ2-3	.	CASRVAAVDGDTQYF	TGCGCCAGCCGGGTGGCAGCGGTCGATGGAGATACGCAGTATTTT
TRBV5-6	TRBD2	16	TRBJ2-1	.	CASSATSGHKVNEQFF	TGTGCCAGCAGCGCCACTAGCGGTCACAAAGTCAATGAGCAGTTCTTC
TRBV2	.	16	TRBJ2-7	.	CASSEGYAEVSYEQYF	TGTGCCAGCAGTGAAGGGTACGCCGAGGTATCCTACGAGCAGTACTTC
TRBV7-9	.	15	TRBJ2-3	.	CASSSPPGERDTQYF	TGTGCCAGCAGCTCCCCCCCGGGAGAACGGGATACGCAGTATTTT
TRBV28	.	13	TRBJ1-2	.	CASSTLQASRYTF	TGTGCCAGCAGTACCTTACAGGCGAGTCGCTACACCTTC
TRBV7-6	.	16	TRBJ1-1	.	CASSLGYGRMGTEAFF	TGTGCCAGCAGCTTAGGTTATGGAAGAATGGGCACTGAAGCTTTCTTT
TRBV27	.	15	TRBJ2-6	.	CASSPPSSGANVLTF	TGTGCCAGCAGTCCCCCCTCCTCTGGGGCCAACGTCCTGACTTTC
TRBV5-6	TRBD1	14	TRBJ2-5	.	CASSLLQGPETQYF	TGTGCCAGCAGCTTGTTACAGGGGCCGGAGACCCAGTACTTC
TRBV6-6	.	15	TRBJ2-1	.	CASSYFDSGGDEQFF	TGTGCCAGCAGTTACTTCGACTCAGGTGGGGATGAGCAGTTCTTC
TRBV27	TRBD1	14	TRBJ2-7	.	CASSWDRGRGEQYF	TGTGCCAGCAGCTGGGACAGGGGAAGAGGCGAGCAGTACTTC
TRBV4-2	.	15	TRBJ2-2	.	CASSQGRGVAGELFF	TGTGCCAGCAGCCAAGGGAGGGGGGTCGCCGGGGAGCTGTTTTTT
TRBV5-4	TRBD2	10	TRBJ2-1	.	CATGGGEQFF	TGTGCCACTGGCGGGGGTGAGCAGTTCTTC
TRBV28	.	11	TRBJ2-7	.	CASRHSYEQYF	TGTGCCAGCAGGCACTCCTACGAGCAGTACTTC
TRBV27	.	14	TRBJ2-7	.	CASSLFGPRGEQYF	TGTGCCAGCAGTTTATTTGGACCCCGAGGCGAGCAGTACTTC
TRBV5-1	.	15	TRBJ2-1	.	CASSGTGPSYNEQFF	TGCGCCAGCAGTGGAACAGGGCCGTCCTACAATGAGCAGTTCTTC
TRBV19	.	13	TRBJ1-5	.	CASSMTPGQPQHF	TGTGCCAGTAGTATGACCCCGGGTCAGCCCCAGCATTTT